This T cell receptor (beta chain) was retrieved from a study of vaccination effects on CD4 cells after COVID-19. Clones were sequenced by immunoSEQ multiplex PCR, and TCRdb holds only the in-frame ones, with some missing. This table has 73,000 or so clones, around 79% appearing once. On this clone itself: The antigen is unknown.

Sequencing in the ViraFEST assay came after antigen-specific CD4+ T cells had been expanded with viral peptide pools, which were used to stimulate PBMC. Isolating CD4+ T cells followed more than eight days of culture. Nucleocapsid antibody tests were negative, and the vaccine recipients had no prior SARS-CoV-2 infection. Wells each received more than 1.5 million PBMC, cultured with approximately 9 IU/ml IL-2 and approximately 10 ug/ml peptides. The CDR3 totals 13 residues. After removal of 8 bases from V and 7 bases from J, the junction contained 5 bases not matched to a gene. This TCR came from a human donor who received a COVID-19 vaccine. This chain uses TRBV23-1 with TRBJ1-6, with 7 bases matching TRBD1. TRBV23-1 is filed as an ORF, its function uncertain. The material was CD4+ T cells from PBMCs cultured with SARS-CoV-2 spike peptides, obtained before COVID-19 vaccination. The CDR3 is CASLLGQNSPLHF. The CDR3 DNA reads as TGCGCCAGCCTTTTGGGACAGAATTCACCCCTCCACTTT.